The clone carrying this T cell receptor (beta chain) has a single count. This sample is part of a study of T cell changes during pregnancy in multiple sclerosis. TCRdb keeps only in-frame clones here, not all; method: immunoSEQ multiplex PCR. The table includes some 40,000 clones, approximately 90% detected once. This TCR was sampled from a female donor with multiple sclerosis, enrolled in a pregnancy study. Here the sequenced sample was CD4+ T cells from peripheral blood mononuclear cells, taken before pregnancy.

The chain's CDR3 is CASSSGTGGHEQYF. The DNA for the CDR3 is TGTGCCAGCAGCTCCGGGACAGGGGGCCACGAGCAGTACTTC. This chain links TRBV7-3 with TRBJ2-7; 12 bases line up with TRBD1. CDR1 and CDR2 (germline): SGHTA, FQGTGA. The length of the CDR3 is 14 residues. Losses at the gene ends were 4 bases for V and 5 bases for J; bases not matched to a gene: 3.